A selection of T cell receptor beta chains follows, all from one sample in a study of T-cell reconstitution after alpha-beta-depleted transplantation in children. TCRdb analysed the PCR reads with MiXCR anew, one entry per CDR3 protein. The sample records 450,000 to 600,000 distinct CDR3 sequences, around 20% being singletons. Sequencing was performed on PBMCs from the stem cell graft donor, taken from the stem cell graft. The receptors originated from a human donor who donated a stem cell graft to a child with acute lymphoblastic leukemia. The CDR3 runs from the conserved cysteine through the conserved F or W. D genes are given only for firm matches. Clone sizes are given selectively: once, few, many, or a class where the clone is expanded.

V gene	clone size	J gene	D gene	CDR3 DNA	CDR3 protein
TRBV12-3/TRBV12-4	NA	TRBJ2-1	NA	TGTGCCAGCAGCCCGTACCCCACCCTGGGCAATGAGCAGTTCTTC	CASSPYPTLGNEQFF
TRBV5-1	many	TRBJ2-1	TRBD1	TGCGCCAGCAGCCATCGGGACAGCTCCTACAATGAGCAGTTCTTC	CASSHRDSSYNEQFF
TRBV7-3	NA	TRBJ2-1	TRBD2	TGTGCCAGCAGCTTAAACCCGGGAGGGCCGATTAATGAGCAGTTCTTC	CASSLNPGGPINEQFF
TRBV6-1	NA	TRBJ2-6	NA	TGTGCCAGCACCCAAGAGGGGCCCGGGGCCAACGTCCTGACTTTC	CASTQEGPGANVLTF
TRBV6-2/TRBV6-3	NA	TRBJ2-1	NA	TGTGCCAGCAGTTTTGAGGGAAATGAGCAGTTCTTC	CASSFEGNEQFF
TRBV7-8	NA	TRBJ2-3	NA	TGTGCCAGCAGACCTTCAAGGGCACTGGAAGATACGCAGTATTTT	CASRPSRALEDTQYF
TRBV5-4	NA	TRBJ2-1	TRBD2	TGTGCCAGCAGCTTTCGGACTAGCGGGATAAGGGTTACCTACAATGAGCAGTTCTTC	CASSFRTSGIRVTYNEQFF
TRBV25-1	NA	TRBJ1-1	NA	TGTGCCAGCAGTGAGGCAGGGAGGGAGGTGGCTTTCTTT	CASSEAGREVAFF
TRBV29-1	few	TRBJ2-1	NA	TGCAGCGTCCATGGGGGCTTAGGCAATGAGCAGTTCTTC	CSVHGGLGNEQFF
TRBV5-1	few	TRBJ2-7	NA	TGCGCCAGCAGCCCGGCAACAGGTCCCACCTACGAGCAGTACTTC	CASSPATGPTYEQYF
TRBV15	NA	TRBJ2-7	TRBD2	TGTGCCACCGCGACTAGCGGGAATTCCTACGAGCAGTACTTC	CATATSGNSYEQYF
TRBV29-1	NA	TRBJ2-7	NA	TGCAGCGTTGAAGATCGTCAGGGCTCCTACGAGCAGTACTTC	CSVEDRQGSYEQYF
TRBV7-9	NA	TRBJ2-5	NA	TGTGCCAGCAGCTTAGGATGGCGGAAGCAAGAGACCCAGTACTTC	CASSLGWRKQETQYF
TRBV19	NA	TRBJ1-1	TRBD1	TGTGCCAGCTCGGGACAGAAGAACACTGAAGCTTTCTTT	CASSGQKNTEAFF
TRBV14	NA	TRBJ1-2	NA	TGTGCCAGCAGCCCCAGGCTGGGGGTCTATGGCTACACCTTC	CASSPRLGVYGYTF
TRBV7-3	NA	TRBJ2-1	NA	TGTGCCAGCAGCTCAGGAGGGGCCTACAATGAGCAGTTCTTC	CASSSGGAYNEQFF
TRBV6-5	few	TRBJ2-7	NA	TGTGCCAGCAGTCTAACCCGGACTGCAGGCTCCTACGAGCAGTACTTC	CASSLTRTAGSYEQYF
TRBV20-1	few	TRBJ2-5	TRBD1	TGCAGTGCTAGAGATCCGGGACAGGGGGTCGAAAAGACCCAGTACTTC	CSARDPGQGVEKTQYF
TRBV27	many	TRBJ2-7	NA	TGTGCCAGCAGTCTACAGGGAACCTCCTACGAGCAGTACTTC	CASSLQGTSYEQYF
TRBV4-1	few	TRBJ2-7	NA	TGCGCCACCAGGAGGGTACTTACCGAATCCTACGAGCAGTACTTC	CATRRVLTESYEQYF
TRBV19	many	TRBJ1-4	NA	TGTGCCAGTAGCAGCAGGGAGCAAGTCATTGAAAAACTGTTTTTT	CASSSREQVIEKLFF
TRBV20-1	few	TRBJ1-2	NA	TGCAGTGCTAGGGGCGGGGGCCATGGCTATGGCTACACCTTC	CSARGGGHGYGYTF
TRBV25-1	few	TRBJ1-4	NA	TGTGCCAGCAGGCGGGGGGGTGGTGAAAAACTGTTTTTT	CASRRGGGEKLFF
TRBV6-5	few	TRBJ2-1	NA	TGTGCCAGCAGTTACTCGAGCAGTTCCTCCTACAATGAGCAGTTCTTC	CASSYSSSSSYNEQFF
TRBV29-1	NA	TRBJ2-7	NA	TGCAGCGTGGAGACCTCATCCTACGAGCAGTACTTC	CSVETSSYEQYF
TRBV24-1	few	TRBJ2-1	NA	TGTGCCACCAGTGATTTAGGGCAGGGCTCCAGCTCCTACAATGAGCAGTTCTTC	CATSDLGQGSSSYNEQFF
TRBV4-1	few	TRBJ2-2	NA	TGCGCCAGCAGCCATTTCGGGGAGCTGTTTTTT	CASSHFGELFF
TRBV27	few	TRBJ2-7	TRBD2	TGTGCCAGCGGCCGACTAGCGGGAGGGCCCGGGGAGCAGTACTTC	CASGRLAGGPGEQYF
TRBV10-3	NA	TRBJ2-7	TRBD1	TGTGCCATCAGTGACGACCAAACAGGGGGTAGCTCCTACGAGCAGTACTTC	CAISDDQTGGSSYEQYF
TRBV9	NA	TRBJ1-2	TRBD1	TGTGCCAGCACTACCGGGACAGGAGATGGCTACACCTTC	CASTTGTGDGYTF
TRBV10-3	NA	TRBJ1-2	NA	TGTGCCATCAGATCCGGGGAAATAATTTCGGGCGGCTACACCTTC	CAIRSGEIISGGYTF
TRBV25-1	few	TRBJ1-4	TRBD1	TGTGCCAGCAGCAAGGGGTCAGGGGGGTCCGAGGAAAAACTGTTTTTT	CASSKGSGGSEEKLFF
TRBV4-2	few	TRBJ2-7	NA	TGTGCCAGCAGCCAAGATTGGGCTTCCGAGCAGTACTTC	CASSQDWASEQYF
TRBV20-1	NA	TRBJ2-7	TRBD2	TGCAGTGCTAGGGCCTCGATAGCGGGAAGAGGATACGAGCAGTACTTC	CSARASIAGRGYEQYF
TRBV6-5	NA	TRBJ2-4	TRBD1	TGTGCCAGCAGTTACTCGACAGGGGCCGTGGACATTCAGTACTTC	CASSYSTGAVDIQYF
TRBV15	NA	TRBJ2-3	TRBD2	TGTGCCACCAGCATTACTAGCGGGGGAGATACGCAGTATTTT	CATSITSGGDTQYF
TRBV30	NA	TRBJ2-7	NA	TGTGCCTGGAGTGCCCCTGAAGTGGGTATGGTATACGAGCAGTACTTC	CAWSAPEVGMVYEQYF
TRBV29-1	NA	TRBJ2-7	NA	TGCAGCGTTGTTGCGCGGGACCACTACGAGCAGTACTTC	CSVVARDHYEQYF
TRBV20-1	NA	TRBJ2-3	TRBD2	TGCAGTGCTAGAGTCGGGACTAGCGGGAGAACCACAGATACGCAGTATTTT	CSARVGTSGRTTDTQYF
TRBV7-9	NA	TRBJ2-1	NA	TGTGCCAGCAGCTTAGCGGTTCCGGACAATGAGCAGTTCTTC	CASSLAVPDNEQFF
TRBV10-3	NA	TRBJ1-5	NA	TGTGCCATCAGTGGCAGGGATAATCAGCCCCAGCATTTT	CAISGRDNQPQHF
TRBV20-1	NA	TRBJ1-4	NA	TGCAGTGCCACTAGGGGGGTTGAAAAACTGTTTTTT	CSATRGVEKLFF
TRBV5-1	NA	TRBJ1-2	NA	TGCGCCAGCAGCTCGGGGGGGGCCGTCAATGGCTACACCTTC	CASSSGGAVNGYTF
TRBV18	NA	TRBJ1-1	NA	TGTGCCAGCTCACCCATACAGAGCACTGAAGCTTTCTTT	CASSPIQSTEAFF
TRBV12-3/TRBV12-4	NA	TRBJ1-2	NA	TGTGCCAGCAGTTTACCCTCTCAAGCTAACTATGGCTACACCTTC	CASSLPSQANYGYTF
TRBV30	NA	TRBJ1-5	NA	TGTGCCTGGAGTGGGACAGCGGTTCAGCCCCAGCATTTT	CAWSGTAVQPQHF
TRBV7-9	many	TRBJ1-5	NA	TGTGCCAGCAGTTTGGGGGATCAGCCCCAGCATTTT	CASSLGDQPQHF
TRBV5-1	NA	TRBJ2-1	TRBD2	TGCGCCAGCAGCCCAACCTCGACTAGCGGGAGTCATGAGCAGTTCTTC	CASSPTSTSGSHEQFF
TRBV10-3	once	TRBJ2-3	NA	TGTGCCATCAGTGGCGTGGGCGGGTTAGATACGCAGTATTTT	CAISGVGGLDTQYF